A single sample is the source of the 18 T cell receptor beta chains below, sequenced in a study of blood T cells in healthy people across ages. Alongside a J-beta primer mix, a sample-barcoded 5' primer served in a second PCR lasting about 7 to 11 cycles. TCRdb recomputed calls from the 5' RACE reads with MiXCR, one row per CDR3 protein. The sample includes roughly 900,000 distinct CDR3 sequences, around 30% of them seen just once. Sequenced: blood. Receptor source: a woman of 80 years or more in good health.

A word on this clonotype: An end of the junction differs from the germline gene, which may be a read error. The genes are TRBV12-3 or TRBV12-4 and TRBJ2-3; 10 bases map to TRBD2. The CDR3 spans 15 residues. CDR3 sequence: CASSPSGGAADAQYF. Here the CDR3 DNA reads TGTGCCAGCAGCCCAAGCGGGGGGGCGGCAGATGCGCAGTATTTT.

The V gene is TRBV6-2 or TRBV6-3, the J gene TRBJ1-5; 11 bases line up with TRBD1. Germline loops: CDR1 MNHEY, CDR2 SVGEGT. The CDR3 is 14 amino acids. The J segment lost 6 bases and the V segment lost 6 bases, leaving 4 bases of the junction unmatched. CDR3 coding DNA: TGTGCCAGCAGAGCCGGGACAGGGGGTCAGCCCCAGCATTTT. Protein sequence: CASRAGTGGQPQHF.

V and J are TRBV7-2 and TRBJ2-1, with TRBD2 matching 9 bases. V dropped 5 bases and J dropped 5; count of bases not matched to a gene: 19. The CDR3 sequence is 19 residues long. Germline V gene sequence: CDR1 SGHTA, CDR2 FQGNSA. In DNA form, the CDR3 reads TGTGCCAGCAGCCCCCGTCCATTGTTGGCGGGGGGGATAGACAATGAGCAGTTCTTC. Translation gives CASSPRPLLAGGIDNEQFF.

This clonotype was counted at least ten times. The J gene is TRBJ2-7, the V gene TRBV7-6, with 7 nucleotides matching TRBD1. The CDR3 has 18 amino acids. J lost 0 bases, V lost 0 bases, and 11 bases had no gene match. Germline CDR1 SGHVS, CDR2 FNYEAQ. As DNA, the CDR3 is TGTGCCAGCAGCTTAGCGTTCTCCCGACAGGGCAGCTCCTACGAGCAGTACTTC. Residues: CASSLAFSRQGSSYEQYF.

This clonotype has more than one count but fewer than ten. V is TRBV10-3 and J is TRBJ2-3; D may be TRBD1 (6 bases). The CDR3 is 15 residues long. The V and J ends lost 3 bases and 1 base respectively, with 11 bases between them. CDR1 and CDR2 (germline): ENHRY, SYGVKD. CDR3 DNA: TGTGCCATCAGTGAAAGGCCAGGGGGCACAGATACGCAGTATTTT. It specifies CAISERPGGTDTQYF.

The sample holds one count of this clonotype. A much larger clonotype is one base distant, so this may be a read error. The chain is built from TRBV6-6 and TRBJ2-1; 9 nucleotides line up with TRBD1. The CDR3 totals 14 residues. V lost 7 bases and J lost 8; bases outside the gene matches: 9. Germline-derived CDR1 and CDR2 are MNHNY and SVGAGI (reference sequence). The CDR3 region has the DNA TGTGCCAGCAAGATACAGGGGGCGATCGATGAGCAGTTCTTC. Amino acid sequence: CASKIQGAIDEQFF.

The rearrangement uses TRBV2 and TRBJ2-2, with 8 bases matching TRBD1. This CDR3 is built from 14 residues. V shed 10 bases, J shed 4 bases, and the junction held 8 bases outside the gene matches. Germline lookup yields CDR1 SNHLY and CDR2 FYNNEI. CDR3 sequence reads: CATNRGSGTGELFF. CDR3 bases: TGTGCCACCAACAGGGGGTCGGGCACCGGGGAGCTGTTTTTT.

The V gene is TRBV29-1, the J gene TRBJ2-7, with D possibly TRBD1 on 6 matching bases. The CDR3 has 12 amino acids. Germline V gene data show CDR1 as SQVTM and CDR2 as ANQGSEA. Trimming removed 7 bases at V and 1 base at J, with 11 bases between. For the CDR3, the DNA is TGCAGCGCTAAGACAGGATCCTACGAGCAGTACTTC. It specifies CSAKTGSYEQYF.

The chain is built from TRBV5-5 and TRBJ2-7, with D maybe TRBD2 (5 bases). Trimming left V 3 bases short and J 7 bases short, with 14 bases between. The CDR3 loop spans 13 amino acids. Germline V gene sequence: CDR1 SGHKS, CDR2 YYEKEE (reference sequence). Here the CDR3 DNA reads TGTGCCAGCAGCTGGGCCGGGGATGGGGAGCAGTACTTC. This encodes CASSWAGDGEQYF.

With regard to this clonotype: Its ends do not fully match the called genes, so a read error is possible. The CDR3 DNA reads TGTGCCACCAGCAGAGATTGGGCACCGGGTCAGTCCTACGGGCAGTACTTC. The encoded protein is CATSRDWAPGQSYGQYF. V usage is TRBV15 and J usage is TRBJ2-7, with D unresolved. CDR1 is LNHNV, CDR2 YYDKDF, per germline (reference sequence). The CDR3 loop spans 17 amino acids.

J is TRBJ2-5 and V is TRBV7-2; 9 bases match TRBD2. CDR1 SGHTA and CDR2 FQGNSA come from the germline V gene. The CDR3 consists of 16 residues. Trimming at V came to 1 base and at J to 2 bases, leaving 5 bases not matched to a gene. In nucleotides, the CDR3 is TGTGCCAGCAGCTTAGTGCGGCTAGCGGGGCAAGAGACCCAGTACTTC. Translation gives CASSLVRLAGQETQYF.

This clonotype turned up a few times. Mismatch with germline at one junction end may stem from a read error. The CDR3 reads CASSYKGQQHYGHTF. For the CDR3, the DNA is TGTGCCAGCAGTTACAAGGGACAGCAGCACTATGGCCACACCTTC. This chain uses TRBV6-2 or TRBV6-3 with TRBJ1-2; TRBD1 matches 7 bases. This CDR3 is built from 15 residues. Per the germline V gene, CDR1 is MNHEY and CDR2 is SVGEGT.

Concerning this clonotype itself: This clone may be a read error of a much larger clone one base away. The CDR3 is CASSSAQTFYGCTF. The CDR3 region has the DNA TGTGCCAGCAGCTCGGCACAGACCTTCTATGGCTGCACCTTC. The genes are TRBV5-5 and TRBJ1-2; D call uncertain. CDR3 size: 14 residues. Per the germline V gene, CDR1 is SGHKS and CDR2 is YYEKEE (reference sequence).

At least ten counts were recorded for this clonotype. V usage is TRBV20-1 and J usage is TRBJ2-5; a possible D gene is TRBD2 (6 bases). With 3 bases removed from V and 5 bases from J, the gap between germline ends came to 16 bases. Germline CDR1 reads DFQATT; CDR2 reads SNEGSKA (reference sequence). The CDR3 runs 14 residues. CDR3 region: CSASPQEGLETQYF. CDR3 bases: TGCAGTGCTAGTCCCCAGGAGGGGCTGGAGACCCAGTACTTC.

This clonotype was seen only a few times. The CDR3 loop is CSARLRGGEAFF. CDR3 sequence (DNA): TGCAGTGCTAGACTCAGGGGAGGTGAAGCTTTCTTT. The chain couples TRBV20-1 to TRBJ1-1, with a possible D match to TRBD1 (6 bases). Germline CDR1 DFQATT, CDR2 SNEGSKA (reference sequence). V gave up 2 bases and J gave up 7 bases, with 11 bases separating them. The length of the CDR3 is 12 residues.

The table lists this clonotype with many counts. V is TRBV7-2 and J is TRBJ1-4; D remains ambiguous. The germline V gene encodes CDR1 SGHTA and CDR2 FQGNSA. The CDR3 runs 14 residues. Trimming took off 2 bases at V and 2 bases at J, with 6 bases between the two ends. This CDR3 is CASSLYGTNEKLFF. Written as DNA, the CDR3 is TGTGCCAGCAGCTTATACGGGACTAATGAAAAACTGTTTTTT.

This clonotype was observed many times. The chain's CDR3 is CASSFGEKVYGYTF. In DNA form, the CDR3 reads TGTGCCAGCAGCTTTGGCGAGAAGGTTTATGGCTACACCTTC. The chain joins TRBV7-9 to TRBJ1-2; no clear D. The V and J ends lost 3 bases and 5 bases respectively, with 13 bases between them. Looked up from germline, CDR1 is SEHNR and CDR2 is FQNEAQ (reference sequence). The CDR3 is 14 residues long.

This clonotype occurred many times. The chain uses TRBV6-1 and TRBJ1-2; weak D call: TRBD1 (6 bases). Germline V gives CDR1 MNHNS, CDR2 SASEGT. CDR3 length: 15 residues. V shed 7 bases and J shed 4 bases, with 19 bases lying between them. The CDR3 loop reads CASTKGGNQPYGYTF. For the CDR3, the DNA is TGTGCCAGCACCAAAGGGGGGAATCAACCCTATGGCTACACCTTC.